This paragraph reports one T cell receptor beta chain. This sample stems from a study of T cell responses to AZD1222 COVID-19 vaccine. Method: immunoSEQ multiplex PCR; TCRdb's copy keeps in-frame clones and lacks some. This sample has around 160,000 clones, with about 91% found just once. Losses at the gene ends were 4 bases for V and 2 bases for J; bases not matched to a gene: 5. From germline, CDR1 is SGDLS and CDR2 YYNGEE. CDR3 length equals 14 residues. The chain couples TRBV9 to TRBJ1-1; 7 bases match TRBD1. This sample comprised peripheral blood, obtained on day 0 of AZD1222 vaccination. This TCR was sampled from an adult in good health. CDR3 nucleotide sequence: TGTGCCAGCAGCCGAGGACAGGAAAACACTGAAGCTTTCTTT. Protein: CASSRGQENTEAFF.